This TCR beta chain is drawn from a study of CD8+ T cells in alopecia areata. Across the study: Patients took tofacitinib for 6 to 18 months, followed by 6 drug-free months.

The CDR3 sequence is 13 residues long. V shed 7 bases and J shed 4 bases, with 13 bases lying between them. The germline gives CDR1 SQVTM, CDR2 ANQGSEA. Sequencing relied on a cDNA template that was reverse transcribed from extracted RNA. Profiled with immunoSEQ multiplex PCR; TCRdb holds only in-frame clones, not every one. Of 100,000 to 150,000 clones listed, 49% were seen once; the top ten hold 18%. Turning to this clone: Its antigen is still unknown.

Study-level results: In scalp samples, resident alphabeta T cells of normal skin are also sequenced.

Peripheral blood, together with lesional scalp punch biopsies, was collected from alopecia areata patients. The sequence derives from a human donor with alopecia areata. The chain combines TRBV29-1 with TRBJ2-2; D remains unclear. The source was CD8+ T cells sorted from blood, collected at week 0. The CDR3 is CSALKGITGELFF. The CDR3 bases are TGCAGCGCTCTCAAGGGTATCACCGGGGAGCTGTTTTTT.